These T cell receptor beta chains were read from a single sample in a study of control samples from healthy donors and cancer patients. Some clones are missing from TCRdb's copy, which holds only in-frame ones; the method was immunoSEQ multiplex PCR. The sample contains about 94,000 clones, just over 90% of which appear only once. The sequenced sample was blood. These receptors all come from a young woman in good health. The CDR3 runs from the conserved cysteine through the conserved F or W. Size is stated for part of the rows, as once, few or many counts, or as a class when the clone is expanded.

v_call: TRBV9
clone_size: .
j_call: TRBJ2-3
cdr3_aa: CASSLTAVSTDTQYF

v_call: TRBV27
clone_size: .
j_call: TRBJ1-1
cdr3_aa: CASSPTGGWWTEAFF

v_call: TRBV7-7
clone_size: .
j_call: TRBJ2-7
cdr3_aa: CASSPGLPAEQYF

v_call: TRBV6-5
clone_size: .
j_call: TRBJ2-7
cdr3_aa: CASGIPGFYEQYF

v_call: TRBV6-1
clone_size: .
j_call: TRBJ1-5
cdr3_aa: CASSEGQPQHF

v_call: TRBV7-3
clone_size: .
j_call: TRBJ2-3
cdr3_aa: CASSPSGASTDTQYF

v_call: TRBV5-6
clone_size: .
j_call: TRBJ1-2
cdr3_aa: CASSQGQATYYGYTF

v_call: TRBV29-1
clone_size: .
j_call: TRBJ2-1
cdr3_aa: CSVARLGRWVF

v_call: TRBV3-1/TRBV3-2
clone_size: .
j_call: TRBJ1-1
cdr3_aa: CASSHEVFDTEAFF

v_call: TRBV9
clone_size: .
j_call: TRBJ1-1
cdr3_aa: CASSVAWANTEAFF

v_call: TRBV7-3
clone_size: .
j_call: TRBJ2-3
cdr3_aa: CASTPGDTQYF

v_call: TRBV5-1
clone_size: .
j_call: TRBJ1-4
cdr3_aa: CASRSGLGNEKLFF

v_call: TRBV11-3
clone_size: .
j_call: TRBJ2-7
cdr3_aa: CASSLSGTKGGTYEQYF

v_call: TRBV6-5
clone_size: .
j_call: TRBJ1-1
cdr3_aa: CASSYSLLGENTEAFF

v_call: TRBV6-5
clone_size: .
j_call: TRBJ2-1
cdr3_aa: CASSYELNNEQFF

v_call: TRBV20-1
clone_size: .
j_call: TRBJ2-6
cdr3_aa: CSASVWDSHSGANVLTF

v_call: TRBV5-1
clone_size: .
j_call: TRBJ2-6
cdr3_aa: CASSQIDRVLTGANVLTF

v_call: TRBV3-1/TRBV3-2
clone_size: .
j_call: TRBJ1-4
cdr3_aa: CASSHMGSNEKLFF

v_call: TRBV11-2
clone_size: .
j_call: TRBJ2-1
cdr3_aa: CASSPGLAVEQFF

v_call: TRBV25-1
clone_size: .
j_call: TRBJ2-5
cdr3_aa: CASSEFVGSTRETQYF

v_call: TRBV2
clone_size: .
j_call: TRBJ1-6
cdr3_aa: CASRTEANSPLHF

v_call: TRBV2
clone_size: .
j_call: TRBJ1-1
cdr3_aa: CASSEGTDLNTEAFF

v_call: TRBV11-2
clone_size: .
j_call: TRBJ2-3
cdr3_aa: CASPGRGGDTQYF

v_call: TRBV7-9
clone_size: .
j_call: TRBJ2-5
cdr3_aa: CASSLADFLISGVGETQYF

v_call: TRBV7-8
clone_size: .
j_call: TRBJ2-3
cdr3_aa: CATRRRSTTPDTQYF

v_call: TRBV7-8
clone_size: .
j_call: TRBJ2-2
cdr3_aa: CASSPAGEGSGELFF

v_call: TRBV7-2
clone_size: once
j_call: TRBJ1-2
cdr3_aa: CASSLAELGTGGTYGYTF

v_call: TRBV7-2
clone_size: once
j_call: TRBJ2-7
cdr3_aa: CASSLGRGEQYF

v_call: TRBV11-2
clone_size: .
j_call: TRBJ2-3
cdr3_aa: CASSLEVSTDTQYF

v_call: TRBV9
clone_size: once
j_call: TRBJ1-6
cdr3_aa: CASSPRDGGNSPLHF

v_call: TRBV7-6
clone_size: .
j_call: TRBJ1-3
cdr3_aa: CASSWDRGVGGNTIYF

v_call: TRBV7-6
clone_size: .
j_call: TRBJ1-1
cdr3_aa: CASSLYGATEAFF

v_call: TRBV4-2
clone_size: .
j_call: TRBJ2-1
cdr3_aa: CASSHHGSGGDNEQFF

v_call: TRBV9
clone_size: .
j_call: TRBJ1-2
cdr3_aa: CASSPDLDLGRGGYTF

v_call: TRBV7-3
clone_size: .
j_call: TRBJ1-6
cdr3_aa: CASSQSGQGGSPLHF

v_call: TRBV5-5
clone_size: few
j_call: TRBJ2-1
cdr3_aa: CASSLEAGQTYNEQFF

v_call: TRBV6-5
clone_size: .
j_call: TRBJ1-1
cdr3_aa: CASSPSVNTEAFF

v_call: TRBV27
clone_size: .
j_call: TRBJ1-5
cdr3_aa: CASSSTGALNQPQHF

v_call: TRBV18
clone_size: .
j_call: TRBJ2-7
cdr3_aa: CASSLLDLSGEQYF

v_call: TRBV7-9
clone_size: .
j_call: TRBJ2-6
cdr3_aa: CASSLDYRTGANVLTF

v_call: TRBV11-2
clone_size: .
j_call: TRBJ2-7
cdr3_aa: CASSRTTSYEQYF

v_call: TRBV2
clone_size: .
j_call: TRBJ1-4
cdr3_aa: CASSQQGISEKLFF

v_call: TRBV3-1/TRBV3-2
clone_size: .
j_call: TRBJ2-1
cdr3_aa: CASSPPRGGPVPFDEQFF

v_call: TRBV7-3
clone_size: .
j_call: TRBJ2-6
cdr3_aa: CASSNGANVLTF

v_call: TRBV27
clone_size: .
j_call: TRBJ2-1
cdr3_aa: CASSRWPEQFF

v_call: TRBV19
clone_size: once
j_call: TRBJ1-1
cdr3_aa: CASSFPTGEANTEAFF

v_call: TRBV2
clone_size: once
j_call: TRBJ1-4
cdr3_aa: CASNKGPNEKLFF

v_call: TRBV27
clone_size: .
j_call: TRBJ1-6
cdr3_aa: CASSFSGTVAPLHF

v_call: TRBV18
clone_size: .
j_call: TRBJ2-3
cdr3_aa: CASSQGLATDTQYF

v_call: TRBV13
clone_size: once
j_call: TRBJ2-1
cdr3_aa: CASSSRLAGNAEQFF

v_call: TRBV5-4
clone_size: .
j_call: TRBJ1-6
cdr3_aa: CASSDMGRTKSPLHF

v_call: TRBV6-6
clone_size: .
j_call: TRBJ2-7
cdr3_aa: CASSPRAYEQYF

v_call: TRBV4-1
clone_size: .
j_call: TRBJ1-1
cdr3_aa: CASSQQWSRGKYTEAFF

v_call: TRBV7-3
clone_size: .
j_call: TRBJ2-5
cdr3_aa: CASSLYSGVQETQYF

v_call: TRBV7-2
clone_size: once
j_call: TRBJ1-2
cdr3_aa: CASSYMDRVAYGYTF